The rows below give T cell receptor beta chains drawn from one sample of a study of blood T cell repertoires in COVID-19. Generated by immunoSEQ multiplex PCR, the TCRdb table keeps only in-frame clones and is missing some. The data hold approximately 160,000 clones, with more than 70% observed a single time. The sequenced material came from PBMCs or T cells enriched from blood (not recorded which). Receptor source: a woman between 45 and 60 years old in a cohort exposed to, infected with or recovered from COVID-19 (not recorded which). The conserved cysteine and the conserved F or W are not part of the CDR3 here.

j_call: TRBJ2-1
v_call: TRBV11-3
cdr3_aa: ASSLTGGTYNEQF

j_call: TRBJ1-1
v_call: TRBV29-1
cdr3_aa: SALATGGNTEAF

j_call: TRBJ1-1
v_call: TRBV7-9
cdr3_aa: ASSLNINLRDTEAF

j_call: TRBJ2-1
v_call: TRBV5-6
cdr3_aa: ASSFRLAGNNEQF

j_call: TRBJ1-5
v_call: TRBV19
cdr3_aa: ASSTPQTDYQPQH

j_call: TRBJ2-5
v_call: TRBV11-2
cdr3_aa: ASSPGGTQETQY

j_call: TRBJ1-6
v_call: TRBV12-3/TRBV12-4
cdr3_aa: ASSLREGSPLH

j_call: TRBJ1-1
v_call: TRBV7-8
cdr3_aa: ASSLRGYDTEAF

j_call: TRBJ2-7
v_call: TRBV28
cdr3_aa: ASSFLRYEQY

j_call: TRBJ1-1
v_call: TRBV3-1/TRBV3-2
cdr3_aa: ASSQDLQGGSEAF

j_call: TRBJ1-1
v_call: TRBV4-2
cdr3_aa: ASSQTTGGINEAF

j_call: TRBJ1-4
v_call: TRBV29-1
cdr3_aa: SAKRQGADEKLF

j_call: TRBJ1-4
v_call: TRBV5-1
cdr3_aa: ASSLDPSRDEKLF

j_call: TRBJ2-3
v_call: TRBV18
cdr3_aa: ASSPRTSEAGDTQY

j_call: TRBJ2-7
v_call: TRBV7-9
cdr3_aa: ASSPREGHEQY

j_call: TRBJ2-1
v_call: TRBV14
cdr3_aa: ASSQDGGASYNEQF

j_call: TRBJ2-7
v_call: TRBV5-1
cdr3_aa: ASSLGGGLEHEQY

j_call: TRBJ2-1
v_call: TRBV9
cdr3_aa: ASSATGTTSRYEQF

j_call: TRBJ1-3
v_call: TRBV3-1/TRBV3-2
cdr3_aa: ASSQTGYSGNTIY

j_call: TRBJ1-1
v_call: TRBV19
cdr3_aa: ASSIDEGTGRAF

j_call: TRBJ2-1
v_call: TRBV6-5
cdr3_aa: ASSYSAGSNEQF

j_call: TRBJ2-2
v_call: TRBV6-5
cdr3_aa: ASRRQPLNTGELF

j_call: TRBJ2-7
v_call: TRBV4-2
cdr3_aa: ASSQVGGQGYPPGYEQY

j_call: TRBJ2-5
v_call: TRBV2
cdr3_aa: ASSERLAGLQETQY

j_call: TRBJ2-6
v_call: TRBV5-4
cdr3_aa: ASSPGLAGAGANVLT

j_call: TRBJ2-3
v_call: TRBV7-2
cdr3_aa: ASSFLAGGPFTDTQY

j_call: TRBJ1-3
v_call: TRBV19
cdr3_aa: ASVSSGNTIY

j_call: TRBJ2-1
v_call: TRBV19
cdr3_aa: ASSGTGVGNEQF

j_call: TRBJ2-1
v_call: TRBV27
cdr3_aa: ASSKFSGGAVIYEQF

j_call: TRBJ2-1
v_call: TRBV28
cdr3_aa: ASSHPQGYNEQF

j_call: TRBJ1-5
v_call: TRBV29-1
cdr3_aa: SVADRPNQPQH

j_call: TRBJ1-5
v_call: TRBV29-1
cdr3_aa: SVEDAGDLVNQPQH

j_call: TRBJ1-4
v_call: TRBV7-2
cdr3_aa: ASSPQGSGEKLF

j_call: TRBJ2-1
v_call: TRBV28
cdr3_aa: ASSLTSGSLGSNEQF